One sample yielded the 14 T cell receptor beta chains listed below, sequenced in a study of blood T cell repertoires in COVID-19. The data were produced by immunoSEQ multiplex PCR, yet TCRdb's version contains in-frame clones alone and is incomplete. The table shows around 300,000 clones, with about nine tenths occurring only once. The sample taken for sequencing was peripheral blood. Source of these receptors: a man aged 45-60 years with acute or convalescent COVID-19.

V is TRBV5-4 and J is TRBJ2-7, with 10 bases fitting TRBD1. The CDR3 extends over 15 amino acids. Germline CDR1 reads SGHNT; CDR2 reads YYREEE (reference sequence). V was pared by 5 bases and J by 0 bases, with 5 bases of the junction left unmatched. Here the CDR3 reads CASRRGTGVSYEQYF. In DNA form, the CDR3 reads TGTGCCAGCAGGCGGGGGACAGGGGTCTCCTACGAGCAGTACTTC.

The rearrangement links TRBV19 to TRBJ1-5; TRBD1 matches at 9 bases. CDR3 size: 15 residues. Germline V gives CDR1 LNHDA, CDR2 SQIVND (reference sequence). Unmatched junction bases numbered 8, after V lost 6 bases and J lost 5 bases. For the CDR3, the DNA is TGTGCCAGTAGCCCTCCCGGGACAGGGTATCAGCCCCAGCATTTT. Amino acid sequence: CASSPPGTGYQPQHF.

The CDR3 coding sequence is TGCGCCAGCAGCCAGGCCGGGACAGGGATTCCCGGTGGGGCTTTCTTT. This sequence encodes CASSQAGTGIPGGAFF. The chain uses TRBV5-1 and TRBJ1-1, with 9 bases identical to TRBD1. The CDR3 is made up of 16 amino acids. The J segment lost 11 bases and the V segment lost 4 bases, leaving 18 bases of the junction unmatched. Per germline, CDR1 SGHRS and CDR2 YFSETQ.

The V gene is TRBV5-1, the J gene TRBJ1-6; perhaps TRBD1 as D (6 bases). The CDR3 has 15 amino acids. Germline CDR1 and CDR2: SGHRS and YFSETQ. Trimming stripped 4 bases from V and 3 bases from J, with 11 bases between. The CDR3 coding sequence is TGCGCCAGCAGCCTCACAGGGAACTATAATTCACCCCTCCACTTT. Translating gives CASSLTGNYNSPLHF. Together with reference TRBV5-1 and TRBJ1-6, the CDR3 gives the full variable domain: KAGVTQTPRYLIKTRGQQVTLSCSPISGHRSVSWYQQTPGQGLQFLFEYFSETQRNKGNFPGRFSGRQFSNSRSEMNVSTLELGDSALYLCASSLTGNYNSPLHFGNGTRLTVT.

The table lists this clone with a count of one. The chain has TRBV5-4 and TRBJ1-5; a weak D match, TRBD1 (5 bases). Trimming left V 2 bases short and J 0 bases short, with 15 bases between. The CDR3 runs to 17 residues. Germline CDR1 and CDR2: SGHNT and YYREEE (reference sequence). CDR3 coding DNA: TGTGCCAGCAGCTTCTACCTTGGGGGGGATAGCAATCAGCCCCAGCATTTT. As protein: CASSFYLGGDSNQPQHF.

The rearrangement links TRBV2 to TRBJ2-7; D uncertain. The CDR3 length is 10 residues. Germline V lookup: CDR1 SNHLY, CDR2 FYNNEI. V lost 5 bases and J 6 bases, leaving 5 bases between the germline ends. The CDR3 nucleotides read TGTGCCAGCAGTTACAGCGAGCAGTACTTC. It is translated as CASSYSEQYF.

The chain is built from TRBV5-5 and TRBJ2-2; D may be TRBD1 (5 bases). Germline assignment: CDR1 SGHKS and CDR2 YYEKEE (reference sequence). This CDR3 region has 16 residues. The V end lost 4 bases, the J end lost 5 bases, and 18 bases lay between the germline ends. The CDR3 region has the DNA TGTGCCAGCAGCCTCCCGCGGTCAGGGTTGACCGGGGAGCTGTTTTTT. This codes for CASSLPRSGLTGELFF.

The chain has TRBV7-8 and TRBJ2-4; D may be TRBD1 (6 bases). The V end lost 5 bases, the J end lost 0 bases, and 14 bases lay between the germline ends. The CDR3 has 16 amino acids. Germline loops: CDR1 SGHVS, CDR2 FQNEAQ. Here the CDR3 DNA reads TGTGCCAGCAGCCCCAGCCAGGGGCAAGCCAAAAACATTCAGTACTTC. It codes for CASSPSQGQAKNIQYF.

The gene calls are TRBV7-9 and TRBJ1-3; D gene ambiguous. The germline V and J ends were trimmed by 5 bases and 3 bases, with 14 bases remaining between them. This CDR3 region has 15 residues. Germline V gene lookup returns CDR1 SEHNR and CDR2 FQNEAQ (reference sequence). The CDR3 region is CASSPSDGVGNTIYF. CDR3 coding DNA: TGTGCCAGCAGCCCCTCGGACGGGGTTGGAAACACCATATATTTT. Variable domain in full (rest from reference TRBV7-9 and TRBJ1-3): DTGVSQNPRHKITKRGQNVTFRCDPISEHNRLYWYRQTLGQGPEFLTYFQNEAQLEKSRLLSDRFSAERPKGSFSTLEIQRTEQGDSAMYLCASSPSDGVGNTIYFGEGSWLTVV.

V is TRBV19 and J is TRBJ1-1; 9 bases fit TRBD1. CDR3 length: 12 residues. Germline V gives CDR1 LNHDA, CDR2 SQIVND (reference sequence). The trim removed 5 bases at V and 5 bases at J, leaving 0 bases unmatched. In DNA, the CDR3 is TGTGCCAGTAGTGGACAGGGGACTGAAGCTTTCTTT. Its protein product is CASSGQGTEAFF.

A few counts support this clone. The rearrangement joins TRBV29-1 to TRBJ1-1, with unresolved D. Deletions cut 8 bases from V and 1 base from J, with 14 bases between. This CDR3 is built from 13 residues. Germline lookup yields CDR1 SQVTM and CDR2 ANQGSEA. CDR3 protein: CSPSVLRNTEAFF. The CDR3 bases are TGCAGCCCCTCTGTTCTGAGGAACACTGAAGCTTTCTTT.

This clone was seen just once. V gene TRBV2 combines with J gene TRBJ1-2; possibly TRBD1 for D (5 bases). This CDR3 contains 14 residues. The germline gives CDR1 SNHLY, CDR2 FYNNEI. The V gene lost 8 bases and the J gene lost 1 base, with 14 bases spanning the gap. The CDR3 sequence: CASASGAYNYGYTF. The CDR3 DNA is TGTGCCAGCGCCAGCGGGGCCTATAACTATGGCTACACCTTC.

This clone appeared once. This chain joins TRBV7-8 and TRBJ1-1; D might be TRBD1 (6 bases). V lost 6 bases to trimming and J lost 0 bases, with 23 bases between them. The CDR3 contains 18 residues. Per the germline V gene, CDR1 is SGHVS and CDR2 is FQNEAQ. CDR3 in amino acids: CASSYNLVLRGLNTEAFF. CDR3 sequence (DNA): TGTGCCAGCAGTTACAACCTAGTACTCAGGGGTCTGAACACTGAAGCTTTCTTT.

The V gene is TRBV3-1 (or the pseudogene TRBV3-2), the J gene TRBJ1-1; TRBD1 agrees at 8 bases. From germline, CDR1 is LGHDT and CDR2 YNNKEL (reference sequence). The CDR3 is made up of 15 amino acids. Trimming removed 3 bases from V and 0 bases from J; junction bases left unmatched: 3. The CDR3 nucleotides read TGTGCCAGCAGCCACCGACAGGGGATGAACACTGAAGCTTTCTTT. Translated: CASSHRQGMNTEAFF.